These 10 T cell receptor beta chains originate from one sample sequenced in a study of cytomegalovirus exposure and HLA in healthy donors. The PCR was carried out with 60 Vbeta primers and 13 Jbeta primers. Libraries were prepared by immunoSEQ multiplex PCR; TCRdb keeps only in-frame clonotypes and omits some of them. The sample yields over 150,000 clones, 65% to 70% seen once. Sequencing used PBMCs. The receptors were gathered from a woman under 30 in good health and CMV-seropositive.

J is TRBJ1-4 and V is TRBV29-1; D may be TRBD1 (6 bases). CDR3 size: 14 residues. Between the trimmed V and J ends, which lost 5 bases and 7 bases, there was a span of 17 bases. Germline loops: CDR1 SQVTM, CDR2 ANQGSEA. CDR3 residues: CSVKRWTESEKLFF. CDR3 DNA: TGCAGCGTTAAACGATGGACAGAGAGTGAAAAACTGTTTTTT.

The J gene is TRBJ2-7, the V gene TRBV4-3; 7 nucleotides agree with TRBD1. The germline gives CDR1 LGHNA, CDR2 YSLEER. J lost 4 bases, V lost 0 bases, and 3 bases had no gene match. The CDR3 contains 14 residues. The CDR3 DNA follows: TGCGCCAGCAGCCAAGACAGGGGGATGTACGAGCAGTACTTC. Amino acid sequence: CASSQDRGMYEQYF.

The chain employs TRBV28 and TRBJ1-2; 7 bases align to TRBD1. Germline V gene sequence: CDR1 MDHEN, CDR2 SYDVKM. The CDR3 consists of 14 residues. V shed 6 bases and J 4 bases; nucleotides not matched to a gene: 8. The CDR3 is CASRLPGQPYGYTF. Written as DNA, the CDR3 is TGTGCCAGCAGACTACCGGGACAGCCCTATGGCTACACCTTC.

CDR3 in DNA: TGTGCCAGCAGTGCAAGGGGAGGCCTCGGGCAGCCCCAGCATTTT. Its translation is CASSARGGLGQPQHF. The rearrangement joins TRBV6-1 to TRBJ1-5; a weak D match, TRBD1 (5 bases). The CDR3 runs 15 residues. The germline CDR1 and CDR2 sequences are MNHNS and SASEGT. The V end was cut by 4 bases, the J end by 7 bases, with 17 bases between.

The chain joins TRBV5-1 to TRBJ2-2, with 7 bases matching TRBD2. V was clipped by 6 bases and J by 0 bases; unmatched bases: 20. The CDR3 is made up of 20 amino acids. CDR1 and CDR2 from the germline V gene are SGHRS and YFSETQ. The CDR3 is CASIGEGDWREPANTGELFF. The CDR3 DNA reads as TGCGCCAGCATCGGTGAGGGTGATTGGCGGGAGCCGGCGAACACCGGGGAGCTGTTTTTT.

The chain recombines TRBV5-1 with TRBJ2-5, with 9 bases matching TRBD2. With 2 bases clipped from V and 1 base from J, the junction kept 15 bases outside the gene matches. CDR1 and CDR2 (germline): SGHRS, YFSETQ. The CDR3 is made up of 19 amino acids. The CDR3 reads CASSLLGGASGGRQETQYF. CDR3 nucleotides: TGCGCCAGCAGCTTATTGGGAGGAGCGAGCGGGGGGCGCCAAGAGACCCAGTACTTC.

This chain links TRBV15 with TRBJ2-1, with 8 positions matching TRBD2. This CDR3 region has 18 residues. CDR1 is LNHNV and CDR2 is YYDKDF in the germline V gene (reference sequence). V shed 5 bases and J 5 bases; nucleotides not matched to a gene: 17. The CDR3 DNA reads as TGTGCCACCAGCGTCGACCCAAGGGGACTAGGAAGACACAATGAGCAGTTCTTC. Amino acids: CATSVDPRGLGRHNEQFF.

V usage is TRBV30 and J usage is TRBJ1-5; D is uncertain. Trimming took 3 bases from V and 13 from J, leaving 13 bases between them. The CDR3 sequence is 11 residues long. Per the germline V gene, CDR1 is GTSNPN and CDR2 is SVGIG (reference sequence). CDR3 region: CAWSSTGDQHF. The DNA for the CDR3 is TGTGCCTGGAGCTCGACGGGAGATCAGCATTTT.

This clone has more than one count but fewer than ten. This chain connects TRBV11-2 to TRBJ1-1, with D possibly TRBD1 on 5 matching bases. The germline V gene encodes CDR1 SGHAT and CDR2 FQNNGV. This CDR3 comprises 16 residues. With 0 bases removed from V and 0 bases from J, the gap between germline ends came to 11 bases. CDR3 protein: CASSLDYRNLNTEAFF. Written as DNA, the CDR3 is TGTGCCAGCAGCTTAGACTACAGGAACCTGAACACTGAAGCTTTCTTT. Looking up the rest from reference TRBV11-2 and TRBJ1-1 gives the full variable domain: EAGVAQSPRYKIIEKRQSVAFWCNPISGHATLYWYQQILGQGPKLLIQFQNNGVVDDSQLPKDRFSAERLKGVDSTLKIQPAKLEDSAVYLCASSLDYRNLNTEAFFGQGTRLTVV.

This clone was observed a few times. The chain combines TRBV15 with TRBJ2-7; 9 bases are shared with TRBD1. The CDR3 is 17 amino acids. The J segment lost 5 bases and the V segment lost 2 bases, leaving 13 bases of the junction unmatched. Germline values: CDR1 LNHNV, CDR2 YYDKDF (reference sequence). CDR3 residues: CATSRLPGTGNWDEQYF. CDR3 sequence (DNA): TGTGCCACCAGCAGACTACCCGGGACAGGGAATTGGGACGAGCAGTACTTC.